The clone carrying this T cell receptor beta chain was counted only a few times. This sample is drawn from a study of blood T cell repertoires in COVID-19. Study information: Acute and convalescent COVID-19 specimens originated in the United States, Italy and Spain. Sources were T cells, B-cell-depleted T cells, or PBMCs; the material itself was cDNA or gDNA.

Original methodology: Reference gene primer amplification yielded estimated nucleated cell counts. Libraries were prepared by immunoSEQ multiplex PCR; TCRdb keeps only in-frame clonotypes and omits some of them. V and J calls plus clone size are reproduced from that table; the DNA served to infer D and trimming. The repertoire consists of around 170,000 clones, with roughly 84% occurring once and the leading ten covering 14%. The receptor comes from a man between 18 and 29 years old with active or convalescent COVID-19. What was sequenced was peripheral blood.

The CDR3 DNA reads as TGTGCCAGCAGTTTGACACCCCGCTCTGGGGCCAACGTCCTGACTTTC. Its translation: CASSLTPRSGANVLTF. This chain joins TRBV6-5 and TRBJ2-6; D ambiguous. Trimming pared 4 bases from V and 0 bases from J, leaving 10 bases between. Germline V gene data show CDR1 as MNHEY and CDR2 as SVGAGI. This CDR3 region has 16 residues.